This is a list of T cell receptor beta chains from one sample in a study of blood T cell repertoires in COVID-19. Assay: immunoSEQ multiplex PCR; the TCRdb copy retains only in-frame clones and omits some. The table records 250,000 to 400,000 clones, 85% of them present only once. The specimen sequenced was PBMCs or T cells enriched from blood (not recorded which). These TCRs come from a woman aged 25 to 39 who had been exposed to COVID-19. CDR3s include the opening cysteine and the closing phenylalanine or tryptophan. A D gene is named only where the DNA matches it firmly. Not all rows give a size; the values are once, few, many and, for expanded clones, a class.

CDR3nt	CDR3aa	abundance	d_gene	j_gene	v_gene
TGTGCCAGCAGTGGGACAGGGAGAGGTCAGCCCCAGCATTTT	CASSGTGRGQPQHF	-	TRBD1	TRBJ1-5	TRBV2
TGTGCCATTCGGACAGGGGGCTATGGCTACACCTTC	CAIRTGGYGYTF	few	TRBD1	TRBJ1-2	TRBV28
TGTGCCAGCTCGGCGCCGGGACAGGAGTCCCTGAAAGCTTTCTTT	CASSAPGQESLKAFF	few	TRBD1	TRBJ1-1	TRBV18
TGTGCCAGCAGCTTAGCAGACAGGGCTACTGGAAACACCATATATTTT	CASSLADRATGNTIYF	-	TRBD1	TRBJ1-3	TRBV7-9
TGCGCCAGCAGCTTGTCCCCACTAAAGAGATACAATGAGCAGTTCTTC	CASSLSPLKRYNEQFF	-	-	TRBJ2-1	TRBV5-1
TGTGCCAGCACAGAGGAGGTCCGGGGAGGAAACACCATATATTTT	CASTEEVRGGNTIYF	-	-	TRBJ1-3	TRBV6-5
TGTGCCAGCAGCTTATCACTAGCGGCTTACAATGAGCAGTTCTTC	CASSLSLAAYNEQFF	-	TRBD2	TRBJ2-1	TRBV11-2
TGTGCCAGCAGCGTAGCGAGCAGGACTGAAGCTTTCTTT	CASSVASRTEAFF	-	-	TRBJ1-1	TRBV9
TGTGCCAGCAGCTTAACGGACACTTCCTACGAGCAGTACTTC	CASSLTDTSYEQYF	many	-	TRBJ2-7	TRBV7-3
TGTGCCAGCAGCGTAGTCGGTTTCGGGACCGGGGAGCTGTTTTTT	CASSVVGFGTGELFF	-	-	TRBJ2-2	TRBV9
TGCAGCGTTGGTGGACGACAGGACACCGGGGAGCTGTTTTTT	CSVGGRQDTGELFF	-	-	TRBJ2-2	TRBV29-1
TGTGCCTGGAGTCCACTCTACGAGCAGTACTTC	CAWSPLYEQYF	-	-	TRBJ2-7	TRBV30
TGTGCCAGCACCTCGAGACTAGCCCAAAACATTCAGTACTTC	CASTSRLAQNIQYF	-	TRBD2	TRBJ2-4	TRBV11-2
TGTGCCAGCAGTTTAGGGACTAGCATCTACGAGCAGTACTTC	CASSLGTSIYEQYF	once	TRBD2	TRBJ2-7	TRBV27
TGTGCCAGCAGTTTTGGTCAGTCCGACTATGGCTACACCTTC	CASSFGQSDYGYTF	-	-	TRBJ1-2	TRBV28
TGTGCCTGGACCCCGGACAGGGGAGACTATGGCTACACCTTC	CAWTPDRGDYGYTF	many	TRBD1	TRBJ1-2	TRBV30
TGTGCCAGCAGCTTACGGGGAGGGAGGGGGGTTAACCCCAATGAGCAGTTCTTC	CASSLRGGRGVNPNEQFF	-	-	TRBJ2-1	TRBV7-3
TGCGCCAGCAGCCACAAGGGGGGGAGCACTGAAGCTTTCTTT	CASSHKGGSTEAFF	-	-	TRBJ1-1	TRBV4-3
TGTGCCAGCAGCGTAGGACAGGGCGTTGGGGAGACCCAGTACTTC	CASSVGQGVGETQYF	-	TRBD1	TRBJ2-5	TRBV9
TGCGCCAGCAGCGGAGACAGGGGTGAAGCTTTCTTT	CASSGDRGEAFF	-	TRBD1	TRBJ1-1	TRBV5-1
TGTGCCAGCAAAGCGGACAGGAGCACGCTTAACTATGGCTACACCTTC	CASKADRSTLNYGYTF	once	TRBD1	TRBJ1-2	TRBV27
TGCAGTGAAGGACAGGGCTACACCTTC	CSEGQGYTF	-	-	TRBJ1-2	TRBV20-1
TGCGCCAGCAGTGTATCAAGGACAGGACAAGCTTTCTTT	CASSVSRTGQAFF	once	TRBD1	TRBJ1-1	TRBV10-1
TGTGCCAGCAGTAGAGAATGGAACACTGAAGCTTTCTTT	CASSREWNTEAFF	-	-	TRBJ1-1	TRBV14
TGCAGCTCAGGACAGGGGGCGGGCGAGCAGTACTTC	CSSGQGAGEQYF	-	TRBD1	TRBJ2-7	TRBV29-1
TGTGCCACCCTCGATGAGCTAGCGGGACAAGAGACCCAGTACTTC	CATLDELAGQETQYF	-	TRBD2	TRBJ2-5	TRBV10-3
TGTGCCAGCAGTCTAGGTCCAGAGACCCAGTACTTC	CASSLGPETQYF	-	-	TRBJ2-5	TRBV7-2
TGCAGCGTGACAGGGACTGGGGCCAACGTCCTGACTTTC	CSVTGTGANVLTF	-	TRBD1	TRBJ2-6	TRBV29-1
TGTGCCACCAGTGACCTTAGCGGGGGAGACACCGGGGAGCTGTTTTTT	CATSDLSGGDTGELFF	-	TRBD2	TRBJ2-2	TRBV24-1
TGTGCCAGCAGCGTAGGGACTAGCGGGAGGAAATTTGATTACGAGCAGTACTTC	CASSVGTSGRKFDYEQYF	-	TRBD2	TRBJ2-7	TRBV9
TGTGCCAGCAGTTTAGAGAGGGGGCTAACCTATGGCTACACCTTC	CASSLERGLTYGYTF	-	TRBD1	TRBJ1-2	TRBV28
TGTGCCAGCAGCTTACTTGCCGGGACAGGTGGCTATGGCTACACCTTC	CASSLLAGTGGYGYTF	few	TRBD1	TRBJ1-2	TRBV7-3
TGTGCCAGCAGCTTAGTAGCGGGAGAAAACTACGAGCAGTACTTC	CASSLVAGENYEQYF	-	TRBD2	TRBJ2-7	TRBV7-8
TGTGCCAGCAGCTTGACAGATAACATATACAATGAGCAGTTCTTC	CASSLTDNIYNEQFF	once	-	TRBJ2-1	TRBV28
TGTGCCACCAGCAGAGACATTTCCTACGAGCAGTACTTC	CATSRDISYEQYF	once	-	TRBJ2-7	TRBV15
TGCGCCAGCAGCCCCCGGGACAGGGCGGAGGGTGGCTACACCTTC	CASSPRDRAEGGYTF	-	TRBD1	TRBJ1-2	TRBV4-1
TGTGCCAGCAGCTTTTTAGTAGGGACAGGGGGCAAGAATTCACCCCTCCACTTT	CASSFLVGTGGKNSPLHF	-	TRBD1	TRBJ1-6	TRBV5-4
TGTGCCAGCAGGACTAGCGGGAGTGGTGCAGATACGCAGTATTTT	CASRTSGSGADTQYF	-	TRBD2	TRBJ2-3	TRBV3-1/TRBV3-2
TGTGCCACCAGCATGTTCGCGGATCAGCCCCAGCATTTT	CATSMFADQPQHF	-	-	TRBJ1-5	TRBV15
TGTGCCAGCAGCGGACAGGGTAATTATGGCTACACCTTC	CASSGQGNYGYTF	-	TRBD1	TRBJ1-2	TRBV7-8
TGTGCCAGCAGTCACGGGACAGTCGGGGAGCAGTACTTC	CASSHGTVGEQYF	-	TRBD1	TRBJ2-7	TRBV12-3/TRBV12-4
TGTGCCAGCAGCGTAGCTGCGAGGGATGAGCAGTTCTTC	CASSVAARDEQFF	-	-	TRBJ2-1	TRBV9
TGTGCCAGCAGCTTGATCCGGGGGGCGCGTTCTGAAGCTTTCTTT	CASSLIRGARSEAFF	-	-	TRBJ1-1	TRBV5-8
TGTGCCAGCAGCATAAGGGGGGAGGGGCGCGAGCAGTACTTC	CASSIRGEGREQYF	-	-	TRBJ2-7	TRBV27
TGTGCCAGCAGCTCGCCGCCAGGGTACAGCACAGATACGCAGTATTTT	CASSSPPGYSTDTQYF	-	-	TRBJ2-3	TRBV11-2
TGTGCCAGCAGTCTCGACAGGGGGCGAGATGAAAAACTGTTTTTT	CASSLDRGRDEKLFF	-	TRBD1	TRBJ1-4	TRBV28
TGTGCCAGCAGTTTGGCTGAGCAGTTCTTC	CASSLAEQFF	-	-	TRBJ2-1	TRBV12-3/TRBV12-4
TGTGCCAGCAGCGTAGGGGGGACAGGGAAAGGTAATTCACCCCTCCACTTT	CASSVGGTGKGNSPLHF	-	TRBD1	TRBJ1-6	TRBV9
TGTGCCAGCAGCTCCTACCCACAGGGTGGTGAAAAACTGTTTTTT	CASSSYPQGGEKLFF	-	-	TRBJ1-4	TRBV11-2
TGTGCCAGCAGCGTATTAGAGCAGGATTTCTTGAACACTGAAGCTTTCTTT	CASSVLEQDFLNTEAFF	once	-	TRBJ1-1	TRBV9
TGTGCCACCCAAGGGACTAGCGGGGGCCTCAAGTCCGGGGAGCTGTTTTTT	CATQGTSGGLKSGELFF	-	TRBD2	TRBJ2-2	TRBV19
TGTGCCAGCAGTTTCGCCTACCGCCACTACGAGCAGTACTTC	CASSFAYRHYEQYF	-	-	TRBJ2-7	TRBV27
TGTGCCAGCAGCTCAATTACCCCACAGGGGATGAACACTGAAGCTTTCTTT	CASSSITPQGMNTEAFF	-	TRBD1	TRBJ1-1	TRBV7-6
TGTGCCAGCAGTTTAAGTGGGGACTACACTGAAGCTTTCTTT	CASSLSGDYTEAFF	-	-	TRBJ1-1	TRBV28
TGTGCCTGGAGTAACTTGGGGCGGGAGGGCTACACCTTC	CAWSNLGREGYTF	-	-	TRBJ1-2	TRBV30
TGTGCCAGCAGCTTTTCGGGACAGAACACCGGGGAGCTGTTTTTT	CASSFSGQNTGELFF	-	-	TRBJ2-2	TRBV7-2
TGTGCCAGCAGCTACGAGGCGGGACAGGCTATTTGCTTC	CASSYEAGQAICF	-	TRBD1	TRBJ2-7	TRBV7-9
TGTGCCAGCAGCTTACCAGGTTATGGCTACACCTTC	CASSLPGYGYTF	-	-	TRBJ1-2	TRBV7-2
TGCGCCAGCAGTGATCTTAGCTCCTACAATGAGCAGTTCTTC	CASSDLSSYNEQFF	-	-	TRBJ2-1	TRBV10-2
TGTGCCAGCAGCTTAGCCGGCGGAGGATTAGATACGCAGTATTTT	CASSLAGGGLDTQYF	-	-	TRBJ2-3	TRBV7-6